This T cell receptor (beta chain) was documented in a study of response to subunit inactivated influenza vaccine. The germline CDR1 and CDR2 sequences are SGHTA and FQGNSA. The CDR3 has 14 residues. The V end was cut by 5 bases, the J end by 8 bases, with 16 bases between. Whole-study findings and limits: Seasonal influenza vaccination, on each occasion, was suggested by the authors to recruit few new T cells.

In regard to this clonotype: Its antigen is not known.

One entry per CDR3 protein results from TCRdb running MiXCR on the RT-PCR reads. Of 710,000 or so distinct CDR3 sequences in the sample, approximately 15% were seen once. This TCR derives from a man in his fifties who received an inactivated influenza vaccine. The V call is TRBV7-2, the J call TRBJ2-1, with a weak D call TRBD1 (6 bases). Sequenced here: PBMCs from blood, sampled 11 to 12 days after vaccination. The CDR3 DNA follows: TGTGCCAGCAGCGGATGGGACAAGGAATATGAGCAGTTCTTC. Protein: CASSGWDKEYEQFF.